This TCR beta chain emerged from a study of CD8 T cells in ankylosing spondylitis. Note on this clonotype: Its antigen is unknown.

Quantitative barcoded 5'-RACE was used to prepare TCR beta libraries. From the 5' RACE reads, TCRdb called clonotypes with MiXCR, one entry per CDR3 protein. The sample holds around 250,000 distinct CDR3 sequences; around 10% are singletons and the top ten take 6% to 8%. The study's findings and limits: What seemed typical of ankylosing spondylitis blood was a TCR beta motif built from several highly homologous variants. There were earlier reports of some motif variants in reactive arthritis synovial fluid and blood. According to the report, clones linked to the disease were significantly enriched in matched synovial fluid samples taken from ankylosing spondylitis patients.

V was pared by 0 bases and J by 6 bases, with 2 bases of the junction left unmatched. The germline CDR1 and CDR2 sequences are LNHNV and YYDKDF (reference sequence). The CDR3 is made up of 14 amino acids. The sequence was collected from a male donor with ankylosing spondylitis or in good health (not recorded which). The specimen was blood, either unsorted or a sorted T cell fraction (not recorded which). The chain is built from TRBV15 and TRBJ2-3; the match to TRBD2 covers 8 bases. CDR3 DNA sequence: TGTGCCACCAGCAGAGATAGCGGGACGGATACGCAGTATTTT. Its translation is CATSRDSGTDTQYF.